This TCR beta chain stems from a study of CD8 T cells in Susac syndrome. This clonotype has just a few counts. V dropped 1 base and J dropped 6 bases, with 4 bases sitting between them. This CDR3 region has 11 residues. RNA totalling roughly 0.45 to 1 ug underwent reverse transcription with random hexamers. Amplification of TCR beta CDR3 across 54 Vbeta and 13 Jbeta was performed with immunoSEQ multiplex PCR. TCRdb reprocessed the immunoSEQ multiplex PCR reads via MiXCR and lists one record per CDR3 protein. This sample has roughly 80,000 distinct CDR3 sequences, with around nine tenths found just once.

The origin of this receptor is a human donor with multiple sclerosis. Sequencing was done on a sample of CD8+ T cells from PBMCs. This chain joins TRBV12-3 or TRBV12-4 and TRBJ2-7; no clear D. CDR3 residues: CASSLVGEQYF. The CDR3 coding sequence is TGTGCCAGCAGTTTAGTAGGCGAGCAGTACTTC.